The T cell receptor beta chain under discussion was sequenced for a study of regulatory T cells in long-lasting Graves disease (dated by TCRdb to the early 2020s). Concerning the study at large: In the newly diagnosed Graves' disease group, patients had been taking antithyroid drugs for less than 3 months. Peripheral blood TCR sequencing and RNA sequencing compared persistent Graves' disease patients with newly diagnosed Graves' disease patients. The study was registered as a clinical trial and conducted in China. A total of 33 samples underwent TCR sequencing: some 13 from persistent and about 20 from newly diagnosed Graves' disease patients.

The junction shows trimming of 0 bases on V and 6 bases on J, plus 3 bases between the germline ends. The CDR3 starts with the cysteine, ends with the phenylalanine, and has 12 residues. This entry keeps only the CDR3 DNA: 36 bases, framed from base 1. The germline V gene encodes CDR1 WNHNN and CDR2 SYGVQD (reference sequence). Libraries were made using multiplex PCR. This sample was sequenced with an Illumina HiSeq 4000. TCR beta libraries were built with iRepertoire HTBI primers and Arm-PCR amplification of CDR3 regions. Before sequencing, the PCR products underwent gel purification. In the source study's methods: Gene usage analysis of CDR3 amino acid clonotypes relied on the roughly 64 TRBV and 15 or so TRBJ segments identified across samples. COPE and FqMerger were used to merge filtered high-quality paired reads into contigs. BLAST was used to align contigs to IMGT TRBV, TRBD and TRBJ reference genes, with CDR3 defined following IMGT. Highly expanded clones were defined as clonotypes with a frequency above 0.1%. Repertoire diversity was measured by Shannon entropy, and V-J evenness by the Gini coefficient. Public clonotypes were defined as clonotypes shared by more than one individual. Using fastp trimming at Q25 and MiXCR clonotype assembly, TCRdb reanalyzed the public sequencing data and kept in-frame beta chains. CDR3 protein duplicates are merged, each entry listing the most common genes and DNA. These V and J calls derive from TCRdb rather than the authors' analysis. Here the sample has about 530,000 distinct CDR3 sequences; 15% to 20% occur a single time. About 25% of the sample rests with the top ten.

The label giving this sample's time point can be read as: newly diagnosed GD, antithyroid drugs for less than 3 months. For both TCR sequencing and RNA sequencing, RNA was extracted from PBMCs in TRIzol. The diagnosis of Graves' disease was made according to American Thyroid Association guidelines. Recruitment of patients was carried out at an endocrinology department in Xi'an, China. Each patient gave approximately 9.7 milliliters of peripheral blood, collected in an EDTA anticoagulant tube. PBMCs were isolated by Ficoll Paque Plus density gradient separation without further T cell sorting. An Agilent 2100 Bioanalyzer and agarose gel were used to assess RNA quality, and a NanoDrop 2000 was used to measure RNA concentration. The investigation overall reported the following: More public clonotypes were shared among persistent patients (roughly 2,900) than among newly diagnosed patients (966). Because the primary lesion, thyroid tissue, could not be accessed, the study looked at peripheral blood alone. As a limitation, the authors acknowledged that the small sample size may reduce accuracy. Sequencing and analysis were limited to the TCR beta chain. TRBV28, TRBJ1-2 and TRBJ2-5 were preferentially used in persistent disease, while TRBV20-1 and TRBJ2-1 were favored in newly diagnosed disease. Compared with newly diagnosed patients, persistent Graves' disease patients had lower TCR Shannon entropy and fewer highly expanded clones, which suggests clonal expansion.

In its sample, this clonotype was seen many times. Its binding antigen is unknown. No much larger clonotype is one base removed from it; base qualities were not supplied. This same sample was also taken into another study, of T cells in Graves' hyperthyroidism and ophthalmopathy. As the second paper documents: Stable Graves' hyperthyroidism was defined as no progression to ophthalmopathy during 18 months of follow-up. Hyperthyroidism patients were newly diagnosed, had a disease duration of under 2 months, and were aged 18 to 65 years. The study excluded patients with uncontrolled infections, other autoimmune diseases, pregnancy or lactation. Diagnoses relied on clinical symptoms, serum thyroxine and TRAb, thyroid ultrasound and orbital computed tomography. For the first round of RT-PCR on the TCR CDR3, the HTBI primer set was used together with the Qiagen OneStep RT-PCR kit. Most expanded thyroid clonotypes (frequency above 0.001) were also detected in blood, a finding suggesting that blood repertoires may reflect thyroid immune responses. A model built on a 13 V-J signature distinguished ophthalmopathy from stable hyperthyroidism, reaching around 90% sensitivity and 81.08% specificity in cross-validation and 80%/75% in testing. In validation, the model predicted progression to ophthalmopathy with approximately 71% sensitivity and roughly 72% specificity, a median of roughly seven months before onset. To identify distinguishing TCR V-J signatures, a discovery cohort of about a hundred patients was used, comprising roughly 45 with Graves' ophthalmopathy and some 57 with stable Graves' hyperthyroidism. Prospective prediction of ophthalmopathy was tested in an independent validation cohort of about 19 hyperthyroidism patients and 15 to 17 patients who later progressed to ophthalmopathy. The approximately 97 discovery patients were randomly divided into training and test sets at a 7:3 ratio. The study also compared thyroid tissue and blood T-cell repertoires from over 5 Graves' hyperthyroidism patients. Once sampling was done, hyperthyroidism patients were given methimazole at a starting dose of 30 mg daily, whereas ophthalmopathy patients were given high-dose intravenous methylprednisolone. The libraries were constructed in a second round of multiplex PCR and then size-selected and purified. Sequencing of the libraries was done on an Illumina HiSeq2000 using paired-end 100 bp reads. SOAPnuke was used to process the raw data, removing reads that contained adapters or uncalled bases, had a mean Phred below 15, or lacked an exact match to the constant primer or identifier. High-quality paired reads were merged using COPE v1.2.5, and each unique nucleotide sequence was defined as a clonotype. Clonotypes were aligned to IMGT TRBV, TRBD and TRBJ reference segments using MiTCR v1.1. Analysis was restricted to V-J combinations with a frequency above 0.0001, which covered 99% to 99.2% of repertoires. The TCS score was defined as the ratio of F50 (clonal expansion) to E x V (chaos), calculated using BLOSUM62-based TCRdist between CDR3 peptides within each V-J. Welch's t-statistics and random forest reduced around 510 V-J features to roughly 13, which were used in a naive Bayes classifier (R e1071). No statistical method was used to set the sample size in advance, and investigators knew the group allocation. The paper reports TCR Vbeta CDR3 sequencing of approximately 140 peripheral blood samples: under 45 ophthalmopathy, some 80 hyperthyroidism and 17 progressor patients.

The sequence links TRBV10-1 to TRBJ1-5; the D gene is unclear. This receptor was identified in a woman aged 35 to 60 with Graves disease. Donor details come from another sample of the same person, matched by shared clones. Sequenced here: peripheral blood mononuclear cells (PBMCs), sampled at new diagnosis, from a patient treated with antithyroid drugs. The sequence in DNA is TGCGCCAGCAGTGAGTCGCTTCAGCCCCAGCATTTT. Translated, this is CASSESLQPQHF.